A single T cell receptor (beta chain) is shown here with its context. This record comes from a study of blood T cell repertoires in COVID-19. Germline V gene lookup returns CDR1 SGHTS and CDR2 YDEGEE. This CDR3 spans 17 amino acids. V lost 4 bases and J lost 0; bases outside the gene matches: 11. Source study methods: Scientists estimated how many nucleated cells there were by amplifying reference gene primers. Clones were sequenced by immunoSEQ multiplex PCR, and TCRdb holds only the in-frame ones, with some missing. Clone size and V and J calls were adopted from that table, with D and trimming inferred from the DNA. This table has some 100,000 clones, more than 85% appearing once.

The TCR comes from a man between 25 and 39 years old in a cohort sampled during active COVID-19. V is TRBV5-8 and J is TRBJ1-1; 8 nucleotides align to TRBD1. The material sequenced was peripheral blood. This CDR3 reads CASSPDRAQKMNTEAFF. CDR3 DNA: TGTGCCAGCAGCCCGGACAGGGCGCAGAAGATGAACACTGAAGCTTTCTTT. The whole variable domain, filled in from reference TRBV5-8 and TRBJ1-1, reads EAGVTQSPTHLIKTRGQQATLRCSPISGHTSVYWYQQALGLGLQFLLWYDEGEERNRGNFPPRFSGRQFPNYSSELNVNALELEDSALYLCASSPDRAQKMNTEAFFGQGTRLTVV.